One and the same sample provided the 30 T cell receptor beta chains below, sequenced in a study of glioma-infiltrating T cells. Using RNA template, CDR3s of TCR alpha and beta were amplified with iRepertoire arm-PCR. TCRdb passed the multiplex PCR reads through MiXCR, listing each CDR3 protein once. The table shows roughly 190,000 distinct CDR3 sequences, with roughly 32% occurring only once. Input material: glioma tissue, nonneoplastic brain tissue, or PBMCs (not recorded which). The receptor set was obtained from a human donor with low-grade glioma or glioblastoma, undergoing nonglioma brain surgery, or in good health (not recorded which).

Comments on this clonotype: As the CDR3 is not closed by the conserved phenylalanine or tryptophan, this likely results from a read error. The CDR3 region has the DNA TGCAGTATTGGGCGTTCCTACGAGCAGTACTTA. Translation: CSIGRSYEQYL. This chain joins TRBV20-1 and TRBJ2-7, with no clear D. V was pared by 8 bases and J by 1 base, with 9 bases between. CDR3 length: 11 residues. Per germline, CDR1 DFQATT and CDR2 SNEGSKA (reference sequence).

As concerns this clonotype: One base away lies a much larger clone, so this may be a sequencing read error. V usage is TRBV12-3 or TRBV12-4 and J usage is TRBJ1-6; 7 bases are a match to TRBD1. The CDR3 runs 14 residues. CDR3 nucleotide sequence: TGTGCCAGCAGTTACAACAGGGGTAATTCACCCCACCACTTT. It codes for CASSYNRGNSPHHF.

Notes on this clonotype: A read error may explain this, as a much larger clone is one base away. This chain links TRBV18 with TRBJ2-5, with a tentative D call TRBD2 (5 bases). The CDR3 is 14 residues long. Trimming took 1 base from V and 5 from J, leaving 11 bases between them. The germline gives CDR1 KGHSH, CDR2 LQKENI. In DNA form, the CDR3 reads TGTGCCAGCTCACCACAGGAGGCGAAGGAGACCCAGTACTTC. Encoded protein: CASSPQEAKETQYF. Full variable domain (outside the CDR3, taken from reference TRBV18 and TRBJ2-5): NAGVMQNPRHLVRRRGQEARLRCSPMKGHSHVYWYRQLPEEGLKFMVYLQKENIIDESGMPKERFSAEFPKEGPSILRIQQVVRGDSAAYFCASSPQEAKETQYFGPGTRLLVL.

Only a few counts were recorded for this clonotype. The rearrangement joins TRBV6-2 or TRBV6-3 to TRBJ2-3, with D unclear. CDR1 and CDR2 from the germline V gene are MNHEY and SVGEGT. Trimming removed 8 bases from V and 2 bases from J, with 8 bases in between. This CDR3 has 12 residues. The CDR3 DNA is TGTGCCAGCCCCAGAGACACAGATACGCAGTATTTT. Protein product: CASPRDTDTQYF.

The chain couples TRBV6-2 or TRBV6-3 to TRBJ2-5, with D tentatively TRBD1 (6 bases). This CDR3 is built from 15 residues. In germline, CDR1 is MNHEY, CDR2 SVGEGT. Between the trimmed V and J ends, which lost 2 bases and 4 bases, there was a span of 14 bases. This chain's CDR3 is CASSYPGTGRETQYF. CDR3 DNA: TGTGCCAGCAGTTACCCAGGAACAGGGAGAGAGACCCAGTACTTC.

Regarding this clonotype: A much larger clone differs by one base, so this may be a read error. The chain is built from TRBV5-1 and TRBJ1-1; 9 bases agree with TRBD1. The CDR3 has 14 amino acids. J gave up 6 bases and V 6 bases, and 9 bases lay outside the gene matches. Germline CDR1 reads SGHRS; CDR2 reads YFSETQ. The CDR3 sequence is CASTGDRENAEAFF. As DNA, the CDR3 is TGCGCCAGCACAGGGGACAGGGAAAACGCTGAAGCTTTCTTT.

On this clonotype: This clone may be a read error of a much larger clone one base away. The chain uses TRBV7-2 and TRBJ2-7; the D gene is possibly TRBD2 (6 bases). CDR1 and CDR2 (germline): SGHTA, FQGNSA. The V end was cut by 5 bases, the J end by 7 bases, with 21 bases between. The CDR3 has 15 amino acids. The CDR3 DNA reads TGTGCCAGCAGCCACCGTGCGGGAATCAACAATGAGCAGTACTTC. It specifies CASSHRAGINNEQYF. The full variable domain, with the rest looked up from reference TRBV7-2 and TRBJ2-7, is GAGVSQSPSNKVTEKGKDVELRCDPISGHTALYWYRQSLGQGLEFLIYFQGNSAPDKSGLPSDRFSAERTGGSVSTLTIQRTQQEDSAVYLCASSHRAGINNEQYFGPGTRLTVT.

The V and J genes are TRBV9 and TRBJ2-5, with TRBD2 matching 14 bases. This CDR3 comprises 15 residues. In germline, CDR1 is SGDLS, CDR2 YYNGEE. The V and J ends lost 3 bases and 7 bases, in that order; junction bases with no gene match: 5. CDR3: CASSAGTSGSGTQYF. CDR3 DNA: TGTGCCAGCAGCGCCGGGACTAGCGGGAGTGGGACCCAGTACTTC.

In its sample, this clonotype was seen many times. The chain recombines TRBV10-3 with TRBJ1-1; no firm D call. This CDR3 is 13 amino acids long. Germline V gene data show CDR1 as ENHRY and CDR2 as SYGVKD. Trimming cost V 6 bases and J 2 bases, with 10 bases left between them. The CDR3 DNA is TGTGCCATCAGGACGGACTTAAACACTGAAGCTTTCTTT. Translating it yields CAIRTDLNTEAFF.

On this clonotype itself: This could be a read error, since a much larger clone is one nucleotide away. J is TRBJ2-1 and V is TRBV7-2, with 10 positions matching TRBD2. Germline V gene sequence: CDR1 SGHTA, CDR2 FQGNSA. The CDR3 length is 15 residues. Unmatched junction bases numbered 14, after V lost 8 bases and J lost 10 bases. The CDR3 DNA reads TGTGCCAGCCGGTCACTAGCGGGGAGGATCGGCGAGCAGTTCTTC. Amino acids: CASRSLAGRIGEQFF.

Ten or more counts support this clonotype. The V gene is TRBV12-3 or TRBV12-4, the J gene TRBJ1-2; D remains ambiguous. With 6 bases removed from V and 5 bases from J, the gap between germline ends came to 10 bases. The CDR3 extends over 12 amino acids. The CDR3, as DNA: TGTGCCAGCAGCCCTATCTATTATGGCTACACCTTC. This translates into CASSPIYYGYTF.

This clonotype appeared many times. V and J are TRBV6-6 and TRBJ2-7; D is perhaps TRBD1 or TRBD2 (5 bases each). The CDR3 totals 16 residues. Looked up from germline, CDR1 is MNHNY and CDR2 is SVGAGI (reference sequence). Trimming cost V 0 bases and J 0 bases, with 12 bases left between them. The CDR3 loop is CASSYSRAGSSYEQYF. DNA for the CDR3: TGTGCCAGCAGTTACTCCCGGGCAGGGAGCTCCTACGAGCAGTACTTC.

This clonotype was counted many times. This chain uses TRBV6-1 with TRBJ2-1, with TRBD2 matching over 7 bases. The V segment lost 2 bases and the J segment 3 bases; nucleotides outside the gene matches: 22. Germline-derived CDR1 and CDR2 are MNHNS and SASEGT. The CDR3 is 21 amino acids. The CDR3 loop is CASSEHPVRNRREKVYNEQFF. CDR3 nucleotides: TGTGCCAGCAGTGAACATCCCGTCAGGAATCGGCGGGAGAAGGTCTACAATGAGCAGTTCTTC.

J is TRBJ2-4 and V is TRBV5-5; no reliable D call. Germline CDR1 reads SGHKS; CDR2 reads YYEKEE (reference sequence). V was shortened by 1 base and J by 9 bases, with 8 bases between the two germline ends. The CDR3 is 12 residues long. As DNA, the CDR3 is TGTGCCAGCAGCTTGAGCTCTGTCATTCAGTACTTC. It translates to CASSLSSVIQYF. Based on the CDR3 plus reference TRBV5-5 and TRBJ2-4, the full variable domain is DAGVTQSPTHLIKTRGQQVTLRCSPISGHKSVSWYQQVLGQGPQFIFQYYEKEERGRGNFPDRFSARQFPNYSSELNVNALLLGDSALYLCASSLSSVIQYFGAGTRLSVL.

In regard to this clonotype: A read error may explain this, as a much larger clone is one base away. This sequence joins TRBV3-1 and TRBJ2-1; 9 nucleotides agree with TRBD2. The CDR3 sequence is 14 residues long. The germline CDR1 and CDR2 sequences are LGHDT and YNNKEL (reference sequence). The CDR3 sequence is CATSGLAYYNEQFF. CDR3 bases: TGCGCCACCTCCGGACTAGCGTATTACAATGAGCAGTTCTTC.

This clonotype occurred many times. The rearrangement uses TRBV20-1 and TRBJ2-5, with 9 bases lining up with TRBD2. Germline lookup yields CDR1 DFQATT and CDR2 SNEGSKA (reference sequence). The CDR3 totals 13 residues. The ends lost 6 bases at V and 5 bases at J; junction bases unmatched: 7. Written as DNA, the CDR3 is TGCAGTGCAACAAAAGCGGGAGGTGAGACCCAGTACTTC. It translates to CSATKAGGETQYF.

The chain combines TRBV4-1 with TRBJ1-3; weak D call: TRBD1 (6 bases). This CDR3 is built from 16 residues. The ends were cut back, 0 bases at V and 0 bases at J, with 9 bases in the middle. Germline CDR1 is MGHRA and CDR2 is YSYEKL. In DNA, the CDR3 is TGCGCCAGCAGCCAAGATACAGGGACCTCTGGAAACACCATATATTTT. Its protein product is CASSQDTGTSGNTIYF.

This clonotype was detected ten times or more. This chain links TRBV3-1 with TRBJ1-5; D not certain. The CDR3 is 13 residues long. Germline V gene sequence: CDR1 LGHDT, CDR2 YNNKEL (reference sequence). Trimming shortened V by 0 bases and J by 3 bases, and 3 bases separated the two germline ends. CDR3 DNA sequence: TGTGCCAGCAGCCAAGACTACAATCAGCCCCAGCATTTT. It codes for CASSQDYNQPQHF.

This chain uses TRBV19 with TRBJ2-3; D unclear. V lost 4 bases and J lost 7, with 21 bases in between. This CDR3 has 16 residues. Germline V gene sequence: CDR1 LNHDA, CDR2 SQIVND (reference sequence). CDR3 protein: CASSRSDTYQAYTQYF. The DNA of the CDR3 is TGTGCCAGTAGTAGATCCGACACCTATCAGGCATATACGCAGTATTTT.

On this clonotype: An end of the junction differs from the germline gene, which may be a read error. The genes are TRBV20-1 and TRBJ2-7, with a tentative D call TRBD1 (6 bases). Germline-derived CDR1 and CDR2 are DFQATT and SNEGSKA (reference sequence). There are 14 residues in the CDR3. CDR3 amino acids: CSVRPGQLPYEQYF. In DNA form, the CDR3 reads TGCAGTGTGCGTCCAGGACAGCTGCCCTACGAGCAATACTTC.

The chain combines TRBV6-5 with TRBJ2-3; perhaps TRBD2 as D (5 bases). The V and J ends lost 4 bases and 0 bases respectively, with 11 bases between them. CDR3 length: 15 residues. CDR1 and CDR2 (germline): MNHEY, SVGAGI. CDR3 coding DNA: TGTGCCAGCAGTTGCTCGGACTGTAGCACAGATACGCAGTATTTT. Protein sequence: CASSCSDCSTDTQYF.

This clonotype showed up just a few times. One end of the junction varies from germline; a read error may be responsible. For the CDR3, the DNA is TGTGCCAGCAGCTTAGCTAGCGCCTACAATAAGCAGTTCTTC. Amino acid sequence: CASSLASAYNKQFF. The gene calls are TRBV7-9 and TRBJ2-1, with D maybe TRBD2 (5 bases). The V gene's germline CDR1 is SEHNR and CDR2 FQNEAQ (reference sequence). The CDR3 runs 14 residues.

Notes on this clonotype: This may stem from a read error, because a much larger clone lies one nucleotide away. The CDR3 sequence: CASSTRGIEVANVLTF. CDR3 DNA: TGTGCCAGCAGTACCAGGGGAATAGAGGTGGCCAACGTCCTGACTTTC. The chain couples TRBV28 to TRBJ2-6; possibly TRBD1 for D (6 bases). V lost 5 bases to trimming and J lost 6 bases, with 17 bases between them. Germline CDR1 and CDR2: MDHEN and SYDVKM. The CDR3 totals 16 residues.

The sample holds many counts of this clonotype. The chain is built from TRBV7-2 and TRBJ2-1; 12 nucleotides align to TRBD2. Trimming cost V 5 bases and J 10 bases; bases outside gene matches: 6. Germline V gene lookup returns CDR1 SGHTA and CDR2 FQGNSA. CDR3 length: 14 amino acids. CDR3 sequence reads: CASSPGLAGREQFF. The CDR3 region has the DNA TGTGCCAGCAGCCCTGGACTAGCGGGACGGGAGCAGTTCTTC. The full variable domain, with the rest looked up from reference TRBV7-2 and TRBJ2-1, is GAGVSQSPSNKVTEKGKDVELRCDPISGHTALYWYRQSLGQGLEFLIYFQGNSAPDKSGLPSDRFSAERTGGSVSTLTIQRTQQEDSAVYLCASSPGLAGREQFFGPGTRLTVL.

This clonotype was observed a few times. CDR3 DNA sequence: TGTGCCAGCAGTCTTACTGGCGAGCAGTACTTC. Its translation: CASSLTGEQYF. V and J are TRBV12-3 or TRBV12-4 and TRBJ2-7, with unresolved D. This CDR3 is 11 amino acids long. Trimming stripped 5 bases from V and 6 bases from J, with 8 bases between.

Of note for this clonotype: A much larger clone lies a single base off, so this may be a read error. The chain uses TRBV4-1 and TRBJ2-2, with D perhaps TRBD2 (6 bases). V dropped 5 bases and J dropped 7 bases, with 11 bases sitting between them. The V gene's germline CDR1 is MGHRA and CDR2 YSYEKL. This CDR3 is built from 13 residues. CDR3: CASSFTSNGELFF. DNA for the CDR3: TGCGCCAGCAGCTTCACTAGCAACGGGGAGCTGTTTTTT.

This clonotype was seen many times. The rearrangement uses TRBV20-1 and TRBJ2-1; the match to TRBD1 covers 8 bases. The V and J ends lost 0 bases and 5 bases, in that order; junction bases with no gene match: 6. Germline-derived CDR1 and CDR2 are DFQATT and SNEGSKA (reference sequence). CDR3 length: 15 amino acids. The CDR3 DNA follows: TGCAGTGCTAGAGATCCGCAGGGGGCGCACAATGAGCAGTTCTTC. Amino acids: CSARDPQGAHNEQFF.

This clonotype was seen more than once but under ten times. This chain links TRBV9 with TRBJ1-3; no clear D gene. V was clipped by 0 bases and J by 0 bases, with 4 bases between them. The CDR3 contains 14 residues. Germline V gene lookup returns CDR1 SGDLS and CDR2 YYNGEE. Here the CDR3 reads CASSVGTSGNTIYF. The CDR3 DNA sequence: TGTGCCAGCAGCGTAGGGACCTCTGGAAACACCATATATTTT.

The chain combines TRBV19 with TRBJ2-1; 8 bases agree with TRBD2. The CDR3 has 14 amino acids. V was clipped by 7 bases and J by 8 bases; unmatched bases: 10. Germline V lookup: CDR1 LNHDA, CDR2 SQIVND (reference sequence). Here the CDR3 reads CASNREGRFHEQFF. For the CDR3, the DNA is TGTGCCAGTAACCGGGAGGGCCGGTTCCATGAGCAGTTCTTC.

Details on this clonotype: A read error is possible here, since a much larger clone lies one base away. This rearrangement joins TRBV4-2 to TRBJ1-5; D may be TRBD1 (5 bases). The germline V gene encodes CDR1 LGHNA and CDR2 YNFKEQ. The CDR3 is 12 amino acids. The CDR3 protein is CASSQWTGPQNF. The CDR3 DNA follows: TGTGCCAGCAGCCAATGGACGGGGCCCCAGAATTTT.